This entry is about one T cell receptor (beta chain). The data were produced by immunoSEQ multiplex PCR, yet TCRdb's version contains in-frame clones alone and is incomplete. This sample has approximately 68,000 clones, with 90% to 95% found just once. These data are taken from a study of T cell changes during pregnancy in multiple sclerosis. This CDR3 region has 15 residues. Germline CDR1 SGHNT, CDR2 YYREEE (reference sequence). V lost 2 bases to trimming and J lost 4 bases; unmatched junction nucleotides: 8. This receptor was identified in a female donor in good health, enrolled as a control in a pregnancy study. This chain joins TRBV5-4 and TRBJ2-7, with TRBD1 matching over 8 bases. This material consisted of peripheral blood, taken in the third trimester of pregnancy. This CDR3 is CASSLGGQGPYEQYF. The CDR3 DNA sequence: TGTGCCAGCAGCTTAGGAGGACAGGGTCCGTACGAGCAGTACTTC.